Included here is one TCR beta chain sequence, with context. The sample is drawn from a study of technical replicates of blood from several donors. TCRdb keeps only in-frame clones here, not all; method: immunoSEQ multiplex PCR. The sample contains over 50,000 clones, roughly 97% of which appear only once. There are 15 residues in the CDR3. Germline values: CDR1 LGHNA, CDR2 YNFKEQ. The ends lost 1 base at V and 12 bases at J; junction bases unmatched: 8. This receptor was identified in a human donor in good health. Material: T cells isolated from PBMCs. The chain couples TRBV4-2 to TRBJ2-2; 10 nucleotides match TRBD2. The CDR3 DNA follows: TGTGCCAGCAGCCAAGGGCTAGCGGGGGAAGGGCAGCTGTTTTTT. As protein: CASSQGLAGEGQLFF.